This entry features one T cell receptor (beta chain) sequence. Isolating PBMCs gave at least 6.5 million of these cells per sample. With 5 bases removed from V and 4 bases from J, the gap between germline ends came to 17 bases. The CDR3 consists of 14 residues. Looked up from germline, CDR1 is GTSNPN and CDR2 is SVGIG (reference sequence). The data were taken from a study of blood T cells in healthy people across ages. The authors ran a second PCR of 7 to 11 cycles using a sample-barcoded 5' primer and a J-beta primer mix. MiXCR was run by TCRdb on the 5' RACE reads, yielding one entry per CDR3 protein. This repertoire shows about 680,000 distinct CDR3 sequences, 49% found once; its top ten account for roughly 31%.

The chain recombines TRBV30 with TRBJ1-1, with D perhaps matching TRBD1 (5 bases). The receptor was derived from a woman aged 60-70 years in good health. Sequences were obtained from blood. CDR3 nucleotides: TGTGCCTGGGGTCCCCGGGGGATTGCCACTGAAGCTTTCTTT. It specifies CAWGPRGIATEAFF.